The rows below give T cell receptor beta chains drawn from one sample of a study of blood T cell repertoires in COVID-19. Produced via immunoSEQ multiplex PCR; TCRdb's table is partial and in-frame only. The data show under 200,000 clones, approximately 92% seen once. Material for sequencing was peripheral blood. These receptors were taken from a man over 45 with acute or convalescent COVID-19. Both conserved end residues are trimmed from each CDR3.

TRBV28	ASSLLVSGISEQY
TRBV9	ASSGTGTDQIDNTEAF
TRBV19	ASRPGGGANVLT
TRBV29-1	SVASQAGTTDTQY
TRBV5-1	ASSPTGPSYEQY
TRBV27	ASSRPGAYEQY
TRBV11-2	ASSPSIPGLAALDTQY
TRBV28	ASRQGQGNQPQH
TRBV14	ASSLLGLAPYNEQF
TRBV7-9	ASSVTGNTGELF
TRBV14	ASSPFGQGYSPLH
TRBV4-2	ASSTVSGNGYNEQF
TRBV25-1	ASSQGATQPQH
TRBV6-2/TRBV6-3	ASRPETASGTQY
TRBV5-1	ASSSSYRDRGD
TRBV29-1	SVGSTHSYNEQF
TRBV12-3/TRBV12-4	ASSFLNQPQH
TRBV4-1	ASSRTGTVNEKLF
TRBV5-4	ASSISLTGYYGYT
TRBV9	ASSAEQGALGNTIY
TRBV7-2	ASSLISSGLGGTDTQY
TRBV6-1	ASSEAFIATGELF
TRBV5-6	ASSLASGYEQY
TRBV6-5	ASSLTGTGGETQY
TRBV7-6	ASSPRAALYGYT
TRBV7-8	ASRGAGSYEQY
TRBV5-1	ASSSLQRTGELF
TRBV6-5	ARAASGAGELF
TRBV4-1	ASSRTDDSGNTIY
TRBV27	ASSQTGGQETQY
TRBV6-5	ASDRNYEQY
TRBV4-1	ASSLRAGVGTGELF
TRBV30	ACSTGDNSPLH
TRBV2	ASRSDGLATDTQY
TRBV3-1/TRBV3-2	ASSPTSGLAGLNYEQY
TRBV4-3	ASSQGDNYNEQF
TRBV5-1	ASSLTPAYEQY
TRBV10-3	AIKTLQGAGETQY
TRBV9	ASSLLAANNEQF
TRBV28	ASRGPPNYGYT
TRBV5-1	ASSSSDSGVYGYT
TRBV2	ASSEASVLAVDIQY
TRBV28	ASGDRVLGQPQH
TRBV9	ASSVASMKAESTDTQY
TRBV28	ASSLFGGGAIQETQY
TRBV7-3	ASSLGAANTEAF
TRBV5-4	ASSFVDDRGEAF
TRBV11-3	ASSPEGVGETQY
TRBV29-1	SVVLPLMNTEAF
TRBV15	ATRTSGQGDTQY